A selection of T cell receptor beta chains follows, all from one sample in a study of Ad26.COV2.S vaccination and SARS-CoV-2 variants. The repertoire was sequenced with immunoSEQ multiplex PCR; TCRdb's copy has only in-frame clones and lacks some. The sample lists over 85,000 clones; 80% were seen once. Sequencing used peripheral blood, obtained after recovery from COVID-19. All receptors come from a human donor who had recovered from COVID-19. Both conserved end residues are trimmed from each CDR3.

TRBJ1-5	TRBV2	ASSNRDQPQH
TRBJ1-6	TRBV27	ASSLSDREPNSPLH
TRBJ1-3	TRBV7-2	ASSFGPSQGGNTIY
TRBJ1-5	TRBV13	ASSLGEDQPQH
TRBJ2-5	TRBV6-5	ASSPGQEIGTQY
TRBJ2-1	TRBV7-3	ASTRGSGGINEQF
TRBJ1-2	TRBV10-3	AISELKANYGYT
TRBJ2-5	TRBV11-2	ASSSLRGRRGARETQY
TRBJ2-7	TRBV29-1	SVPADYGQY
TRBJ1-2	TRBV2	ASSLYLGGYGYT
TRBJ1-1	TRBV29-1	SGGGRGDTEAF
TRBJ1-4	TRBV4-1	ASSPGRWNEKLF
TRBJ1-2	TRBV30	AWSRENSYGYT
TRBJ1-4	TRBV2	ATSRGLNEKLF
TRBJ2-1	TRBV7-9	ASSLWAAGPSYNEQF
TRBJ2-1	TRBV30	AHRDYNEQF
TRBJ2-3	TRBV15	ATTQRALGTDTQY
TRBJ1-1	TRBV4-2	ASSQYYNRDRVNTEAF
TRBJ2-1	TRBV5-4	ASRVGSSSYNEQF
TRBJ2-7	TRBV7-2	ASSASFGGYEQY
TRBJ2-2	TRBV11-3	ASSPQGGAGELF
TRBJ2-3	TRBV30	AWRTGGTDTQY
TRBJ2-5	TRBV2	ASSETPVLAGTQY
TRBJ1-4	TRBV11-2	ASSGGGNEKLF
TRBJ1-4	TRBV6-2/TRBV6-3	ASSEQGDAQKLF
TRBJ1-5	TRBV28	ASNNQPQH
TRBJ2-7	TRBV5-1	ASSLNSGGAGVEQY
TRBJ2-2	TRBV7-7	ASSSTGSSTGELF
TRBJ2-3	TRBV2	ASSAGGPLADTQY
TRBJ2-7	TRBV7-2	ASSQLASSYEQY
TRBJ1-2	TRBV6-5	ASSLQKANYGYT
TRBJ1-5	TRBV30	AWNPQTGMNQPQH
TRBJ1-2	TRBV7-2	ASSLDMNYGYT
TRBJ2-4	TRBV11-2	ASSSWTGKNIQY
TRBJ2-3	TRBV6-2/TRBV6-3	ASSLIKGTQY
TRBJ1-3	TRBV9	ASSGGNTIY
TRBJ1-5	TRBV7-3	ASSIRYQPQH
TRBJ1-6	TRBV20-1	SASTGGFSPLH
TRBJ2-7	TRBV6-5	ATETGTASSYEQY
TRBJ1-4	TRBV3-1/TRBV3-2	ASSQMSGFATNEKLF
TRBJ2-3	TRBV29-1	SVEWDREMDTQY
TRBJ1-2	TRBV6-5	ASRGTGNYGYT
TRBJ1-3	TRBV28	ASSPQGQGNTIY
TRBJ2-5	TRBV7-9	ASSPPGGGQETQY
TRBJ1-2	TRBV3-1/TRBV3-2	ASSQFQGDYGYT
TRBJ1-3	TRBV2	ASRKQGADGNTIY
TRBJ1-3	TRBV3-1/TRBV3-2	ASSQNRQRNTIY
TRBJ2-4	TRBV7-9	ASSFGQRAKNIQY
TRBJ2-7	TRBV7-3	ASSFTPDGEQY
TRBJ2-7	TRBV11-2	ASSSQYEQY
TRBJ2-1	TRBV3-1/TRBV3-2	ASSTTSGGYDEQF
TRBJ1-1	TRBV6-1	ASSELTDLEAF
TRBJ2-3	TRBV7-7	ASSRSGGAADTQY
TRBJ1-5	TRBV27	ASSPTEYSNQPQH
TRBJ2-7	TRBV5-4	ASSPKSGFEQY
TRBJ2-7	TRBV28	ASSSSGTLPYEQY
TRBJ1-5	TRBV30	AWRGAGGNQPQH
TRBJ2-4	TRBV12-3/TRBV12-4	ASSLDLIQY
TRBJ2-5	TRBV24-1	ATSALAGQETQY